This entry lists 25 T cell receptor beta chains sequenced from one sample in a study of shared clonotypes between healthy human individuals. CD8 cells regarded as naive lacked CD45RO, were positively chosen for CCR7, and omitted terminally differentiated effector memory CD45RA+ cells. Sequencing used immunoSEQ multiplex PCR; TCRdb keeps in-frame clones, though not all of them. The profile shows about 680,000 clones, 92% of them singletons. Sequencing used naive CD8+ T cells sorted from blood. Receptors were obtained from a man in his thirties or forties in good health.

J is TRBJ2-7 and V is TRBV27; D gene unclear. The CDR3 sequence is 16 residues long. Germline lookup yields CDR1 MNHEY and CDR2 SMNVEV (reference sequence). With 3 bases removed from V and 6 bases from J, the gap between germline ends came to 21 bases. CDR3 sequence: CASSFLQSLGKSEQYF. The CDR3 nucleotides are TGTGCCAGCAGTTTTCTCCAGTCCCTCGGAAAAAGCGAGCAGTACTTC.

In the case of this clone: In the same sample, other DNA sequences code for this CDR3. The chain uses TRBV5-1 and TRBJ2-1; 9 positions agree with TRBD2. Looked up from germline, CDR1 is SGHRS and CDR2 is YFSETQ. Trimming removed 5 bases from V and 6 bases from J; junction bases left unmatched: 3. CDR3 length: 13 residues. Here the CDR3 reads CASRGTSSNEQFF. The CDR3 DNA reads TGCGCCAGCAGAGGGACTAGCAGCAATGAGCAGTTCTTC.

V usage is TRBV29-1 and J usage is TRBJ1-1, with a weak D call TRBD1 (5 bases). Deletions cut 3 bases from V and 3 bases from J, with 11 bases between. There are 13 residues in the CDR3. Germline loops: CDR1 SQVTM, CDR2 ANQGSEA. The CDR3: CSVDPVGDTEAFF. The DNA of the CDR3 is TGCAGCGTTGACCCGGTGGGGGACACTGAAGCTTTCTTT.

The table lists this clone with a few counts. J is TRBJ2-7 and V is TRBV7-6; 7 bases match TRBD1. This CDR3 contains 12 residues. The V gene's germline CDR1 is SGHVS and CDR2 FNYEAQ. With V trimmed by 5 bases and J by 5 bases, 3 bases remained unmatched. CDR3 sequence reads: CASSPTGDEQYF. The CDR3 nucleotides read TGTGCCAGCAGCCCCACAGGGGACGAGCAGTACTTC.

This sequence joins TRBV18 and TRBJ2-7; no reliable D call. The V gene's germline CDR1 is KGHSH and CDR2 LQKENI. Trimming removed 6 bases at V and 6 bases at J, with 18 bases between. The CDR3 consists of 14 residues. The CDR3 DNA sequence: TGTGCCAGCTCCGACCAGGATCCAGACGGCGAGCAGTACTTC. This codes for CASSDQDPDGEQYF.

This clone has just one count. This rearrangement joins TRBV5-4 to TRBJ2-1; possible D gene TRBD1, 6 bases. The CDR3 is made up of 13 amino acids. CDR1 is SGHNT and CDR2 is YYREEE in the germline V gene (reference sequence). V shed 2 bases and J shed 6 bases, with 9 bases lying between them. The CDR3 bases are TGTGCCAGCAGCTTTACAGGGCCCAATGAGCAGTTCTTC. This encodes CASSFTGPNEQFF.

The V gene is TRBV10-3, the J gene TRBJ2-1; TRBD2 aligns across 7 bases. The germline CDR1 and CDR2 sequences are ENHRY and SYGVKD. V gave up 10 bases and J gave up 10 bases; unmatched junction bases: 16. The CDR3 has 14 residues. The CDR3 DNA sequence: TGTGCCAACGAAGGGTTCGAGTATAGCGGGGAGCAGTTCTTC. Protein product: CANEGFEYSGEQFF.

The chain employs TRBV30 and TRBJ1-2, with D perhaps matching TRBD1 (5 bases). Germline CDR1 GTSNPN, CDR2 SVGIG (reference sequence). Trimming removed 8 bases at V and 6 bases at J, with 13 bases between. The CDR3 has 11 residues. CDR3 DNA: TGTGCCGGGTTCCAGGGTGATGGCTACACCTTC. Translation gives CAGFQGDGYTF.

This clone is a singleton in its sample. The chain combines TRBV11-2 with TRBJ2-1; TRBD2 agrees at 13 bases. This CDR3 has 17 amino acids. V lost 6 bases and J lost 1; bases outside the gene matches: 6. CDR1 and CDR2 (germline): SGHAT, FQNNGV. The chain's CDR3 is CASRGLAGVGSYNEQFF. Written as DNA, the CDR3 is TGTGCCAGCAGAGGACTAGCGGGAGTGGGGTCCTACAATGAGCAGTTCTTC. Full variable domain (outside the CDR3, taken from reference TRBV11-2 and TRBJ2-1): EAGVAQSPRYKIIEKRQSVAFWCNPISGHATLYWYQQILGQGPKLLIQFQNNGVVDDSQLPKDRFSAERLKGVDSTLKIQPAKLEDSAVYLCASRGLAGVGSYNEQFFGPGTRLTVL.

CDR3 DNA sequence: TGCAGCGTCATTCTTAGGGACAGTGCTGGCTACGAGCAGTACTTC. Translating gives CSVILRDSAGYEQYF. The J gene is TRBJ2-7, the V gene TRBV29-1; 7 positions match TRBD1. V lost 6 bases and J lost 3; bases outside the gene matches: 14. From germline, CDR1 is SQVTM and CDR2 ANQGSEA. The CDR3 is made up of 15 amino acids.

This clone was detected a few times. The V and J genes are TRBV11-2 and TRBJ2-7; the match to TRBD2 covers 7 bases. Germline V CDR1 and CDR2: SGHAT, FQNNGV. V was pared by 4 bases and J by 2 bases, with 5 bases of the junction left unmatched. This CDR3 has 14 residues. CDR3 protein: CASSYGTIAYEQYF. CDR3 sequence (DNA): TGTGCCAGCAGCTACGGGACTATAGCCTACGAGCAGTACTTC.

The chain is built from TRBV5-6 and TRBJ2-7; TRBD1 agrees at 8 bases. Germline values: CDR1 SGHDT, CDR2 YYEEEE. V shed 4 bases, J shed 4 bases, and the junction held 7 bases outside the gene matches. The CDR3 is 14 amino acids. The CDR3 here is CASSDRGQRYEQYF. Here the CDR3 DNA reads TGTGCCAGCAGCGACAGGGGACAGCGGTACGAGCAGTACTTC. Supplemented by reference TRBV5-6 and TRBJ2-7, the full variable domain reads DAGVTQSPTHLIKTRGQQVTLRCSPKSGHDTVSWYQQALGQGPQFIFQYYEEEERQRGNFPDRFSGHQFPNYSSELNVNALLLGDSALYLCASSDRGQRYEQYFGPGTRLTVT.

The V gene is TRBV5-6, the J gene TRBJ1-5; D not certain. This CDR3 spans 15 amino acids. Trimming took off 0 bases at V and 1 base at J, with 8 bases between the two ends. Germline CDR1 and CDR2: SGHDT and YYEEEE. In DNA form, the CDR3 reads TGTGCCAGCAGCTTGGCTGATAGGAGCAATCAGCCCCAGCATTTT. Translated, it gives CASSLADRSNQPQHF. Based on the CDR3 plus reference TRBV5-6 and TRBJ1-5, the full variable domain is DAGVTQSPTHLIKTRGQQVTLRCSPKSGHDTVSWYQQALGQGPQFIFQYYEEEERQRGNFPDRFSGHQFPNYSSELNVNALLLGDSALYLCASSLADRSNQPQHFGDGTRLSIL.

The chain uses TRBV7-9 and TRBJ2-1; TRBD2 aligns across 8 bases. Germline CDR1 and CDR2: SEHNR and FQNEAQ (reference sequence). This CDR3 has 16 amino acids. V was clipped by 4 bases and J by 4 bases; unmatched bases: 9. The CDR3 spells CASSSLLAGIYNEQFF. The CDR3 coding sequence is TGTGCCAGCAGCTCCCTATTAGCGGGAATTTACAATGAGCAGTTCTTC. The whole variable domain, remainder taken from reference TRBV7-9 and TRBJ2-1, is DTGVSQNPRHKITKRGQNVTFRCDPISEHNRLYWYRQTLGQGPEFLTYFQNEAQLEKSRLLSDRFSAERPKGSFSTLEIQRTEQGDSAMYLCASSSLLAGIYNEQFFGPGTRLTVL.

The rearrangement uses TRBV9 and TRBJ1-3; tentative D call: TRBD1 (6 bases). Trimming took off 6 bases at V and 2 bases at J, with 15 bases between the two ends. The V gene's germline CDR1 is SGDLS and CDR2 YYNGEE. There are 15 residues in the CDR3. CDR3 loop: CASTQGSFTGNTIYF. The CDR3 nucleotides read TGTGCCAGCACGCAGGGGAGCTTTACTGGAAACACCATATATTTT. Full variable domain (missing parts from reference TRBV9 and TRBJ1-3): DSGVTQTPKHLITATGQRVTLRCSPRSGDLSVYWYQQSLDQGLQFLIQYYNGEERAKGNILERFSAQQFPDLHSELNLSSLELGDSALYFCASTQGSFTGNTIYFGEGSWLTVV.

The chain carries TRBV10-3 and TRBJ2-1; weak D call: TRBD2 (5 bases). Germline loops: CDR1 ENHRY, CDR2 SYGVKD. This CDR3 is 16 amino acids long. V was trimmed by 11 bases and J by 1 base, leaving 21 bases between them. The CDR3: CASRSGLALSYNEQFF. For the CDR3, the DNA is TGTGCCTCCCGCTCTGGGCTAGCACTTTCCTACAATGAGCAGTTCTTC.

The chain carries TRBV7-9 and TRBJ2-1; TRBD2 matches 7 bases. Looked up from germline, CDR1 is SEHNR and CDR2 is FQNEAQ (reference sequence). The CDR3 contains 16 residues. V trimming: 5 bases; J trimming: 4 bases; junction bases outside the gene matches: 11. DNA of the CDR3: TGTGCCAGCAGCCCCGTAATAGCGGGCGAGTACAATGAGCAGTTCTTC. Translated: CASSPVIAGEYNEQFF.

The CDR3 reads CASSPYSGRAGETQYF. CDR3 bases: TGTGCCAGCAGCCCCTACAGCGGGAGGGCCGGGGAGACCCAGTACTTC. The chain links TRBV7-9 to TRBJ2-5; 10 nucleotides match TRBD2. J lost 5 bases, V lost 5 bases, and 11 bases had no gene match. Germline V CDR1 and CDR2: SEHNR, FQNEAQ (reference sequence). The CDR3 is 16 residues long.

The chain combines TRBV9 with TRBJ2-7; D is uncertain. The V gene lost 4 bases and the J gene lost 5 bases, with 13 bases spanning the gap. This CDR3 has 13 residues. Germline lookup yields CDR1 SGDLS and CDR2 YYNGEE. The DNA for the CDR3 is TGTGCCAGCAGCCCAAGGATGGGCGACGAGCAGTACTTC. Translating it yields CASSPRMGDEQYF.

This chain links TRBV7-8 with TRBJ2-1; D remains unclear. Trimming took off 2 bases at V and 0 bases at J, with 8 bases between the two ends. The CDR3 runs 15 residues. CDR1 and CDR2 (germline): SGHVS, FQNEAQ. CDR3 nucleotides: TGTGCCAGCAGCTTATCTTTCAGCTCCTACAATGAGCAGTTCTTC. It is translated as CASSLSFSSYNEQFF.

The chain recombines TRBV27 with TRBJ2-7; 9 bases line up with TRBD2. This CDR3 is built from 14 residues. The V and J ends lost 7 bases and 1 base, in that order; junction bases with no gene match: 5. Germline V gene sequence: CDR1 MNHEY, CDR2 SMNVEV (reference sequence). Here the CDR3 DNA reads TGTGCCAGCATGAAGCGGGGGGCGTCCTACGAGCAGTACTTC. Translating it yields CASMKRGASYEQYF.

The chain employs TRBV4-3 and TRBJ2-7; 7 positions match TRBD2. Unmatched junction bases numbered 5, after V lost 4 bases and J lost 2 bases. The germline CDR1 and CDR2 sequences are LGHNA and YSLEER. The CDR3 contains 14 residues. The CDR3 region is CASSPWAGAYEQYF. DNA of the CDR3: TGCGCCAGCAGCCCCTGGGCGGGGGCCTACGAGCAGTACTTC.

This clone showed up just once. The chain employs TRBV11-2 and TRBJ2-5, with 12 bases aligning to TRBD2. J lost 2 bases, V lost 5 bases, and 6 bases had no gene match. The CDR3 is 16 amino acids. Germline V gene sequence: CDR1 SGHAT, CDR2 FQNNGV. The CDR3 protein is CASSPWTSGEQETQYF. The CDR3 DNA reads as TGTGCCAGCAGCCCTTGGACTAGCGGGGAACAAGAGACCCAGTACTTC.

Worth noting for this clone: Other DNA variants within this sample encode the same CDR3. The CDR3 protein is CASSIGTGSYEQYF. CDR3 coding DNA: TGTGCCAGTAGTATTGGGACAGGCTCCTACGAGCAGTACTTC. The chain recombines TRBV19 with TRBJ2-7; 8 nucleotides line up with TRBD1. CDR1 LNHDA and CDR2 SQIVND come from the germline V gene (reference sequence). The CDR3 length is 14 residues. The V and J ends lost 3 bases and 0 bases, in that order; junction bases with no gene match: 1.

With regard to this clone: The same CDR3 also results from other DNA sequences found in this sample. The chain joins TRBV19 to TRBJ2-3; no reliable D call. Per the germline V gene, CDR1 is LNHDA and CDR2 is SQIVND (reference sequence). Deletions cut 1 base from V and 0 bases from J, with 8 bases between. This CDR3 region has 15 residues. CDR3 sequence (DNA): TGTGCCAGTAGTATAGTTCCCACTAGCACAGATACGCAGTATTTT. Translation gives CASSIVPTSTDTQYF.